Below, 2 T cell receptor beta chains from the same sample are listed, as sequenced in a study of beta chain features in type 1 diabetes. Of the isolated RNA, all was reverse transcribed, and so the sequenced material was expressed TCRB transcripts. Measured with immunoSEQ multiplex PCR; TCRdb has only the in-frame clones, and not every one. Here the sample spans under 450,000 clones, approximately 15% being singletons. The sample was naive CD4+ T cells from blood. Every receptor here comes from a man younger than 45 in good health.

The V gene is TRBV9, the J gene TRBJ2-4, with 11 bases that match TRBD1. V dropped 3 bases and J dropped 7; count of bases not matched to a gene: 6. This CDR3 is 15 amino acids long. Germline CDR1 SGDLS, CDR2 YYNGEE. CDR3 in DNA: TGTGCCAGCAGCGGGACAGGGGGCAGGAGGAACATTCAGTACTTC. It encodes CASSGTGGRRNIQYF.

In DNA form, the CDR3 reads TGTGCCAGCAGCGTCTCTAGCGGGGGGAACACAGATACGCAGTATTTT. The encoded protein is CASSVSSGGNTDTQYF. The chain has TRBV9 and TRBJ2-3; TRBD2 aligns across 11 bases. V trimming: 2 bases; J trimming: 2 bases; junction bases outside the gene matches: 4. The CDR3 contains 16 residues. Germline-derived CDR1 and CDR2 are SGDLS and YYNGEE.